This T cell receptor (beta chain) was retrieved from a study of cytomegalovirus exposure and HLA in healthy donors. J was trimmed by 0 bases and V by 2 bases; bases with no gene match: 7. This CDR3 spans 17 amino acids. The V gene's germline CDR1 is MDHEN and CDR2 SYDVKM. The PCR used 60 Vbeta and 13 Jbeta primers. Method: immunoSEQ multiplex PCR; TCRdb's copy keeps in-frame clones and lacks some. The sample lists roughly 150,000 clones; nearly 10% were seen once. General observations from the study: When analyzed later, the rates of TCR association showed variation by HLA locus, with DRB1 the most and HLA-C the fewest. According to the study, around 180 TCR beta chains were cytomegalovirus-associated. Using the classifier, cytomegalovirus status was reportedly diagnosed with high specificity and sensitivity.

Turning to this clone: Its target is not known.

The chain joins TRBV28 to TRBJ2-1; 7 positions match TRBD2. Sequenced input: PBMCs. This sequence originates from a man over 45 in good health and CMV-seronegative. The CDR3 DNA sequence: TGTGCCAGCAGTTTACGGACTAGTAGATACTCCTACAATGAGCAGTTCTTC. Translation: CASSLRTSRYSYNEQFF.